The source of this TCR beta chain is a study of shared clonotypes between healthy human individuals. Method: immunoSEQ multiplex PCR; TCRdb's copy keeps in-frame clones and lacks some. This table has over 2 million clones, 95% appearing once. Germline V CDR1 and CDR2: SNHLY, FYNNEI. This CDR3 has 11 amino acids. V shed 4 bases and J shed 7 bases, with 4 bases lying between them. The receptor comes from a man aged 18 to 30 in good health. This chain uses TRBV2 with TRBJ1-4; D not resolved. The sample comprised naive CD4+ T cells sorted from blood. Noted subset: CD45RA+ positively selected. For the CDR3, the DNA is TGTGCCAGCAGTGGAAGTGAAAAACTGTTTTTT. This translates into CASSGSEKLFF.